This TCR beta chain was recorded in a study of technical replicates of blood from a few donors. This clone was seen a handful of times. Germline assignment: CDR1 LNHDA and CDR2 SQIVND (reference sequence). Losses at the gene ends were 4 bases for V and 3 bases for J; bases not matched to a gene: 15. This CDR3 has 17 residues. TCRdb's table, derived via immunoSEQ multiplex PCR, lists solely in-frame clones and lacks some. The sample lists roughly 15,000 clones; nearly 80% were seen once. Sequencing was done on a sample of PBMCs. This sequence was found in a human donor in good health. The chain recombines TRBV19 with TRBJ2-7; 7 positions match TRBD1. The CDR3 DNA sequence: TGTGCCAGTAGTACCCTCCGACAGGGCGCAGGGATCTACGAGCAGTACTTC. Its protein is CASSTLRQGAGIYEQYF.